The sequence of this T cell receptor beta chain was determined in a study of tumor and adjacent non-tumor tissue in lung cancer. Study overall: On average, productive TCRbeta reads reached about 4.17 million per sample.

This sample's RNA came from whole unsorted tissue. General study points: In normal lung, the top 100 clones were significantly more dominant than in tumor. TCR diversity was significantly greater in tumor than normal lung tissue.

For this clonotype: Its antigen is unknown. The junction departs from germline at one end; a sequencing error may be responsible.

The CDR3 spans 13 residues. The library came from three nested PCR rounds adapted from ARM-PCR protocols. TCRdb independently ran MiXCR on the multiplex PCR reads; one entry per CDR3 protein. The table lists 60,000 to 85,000 distinct CDR3 sequences, 75% to 90% of them singletons, with roughly 14% in the top ten. Source material: lung tumor tissue. The V gene is TRBV12-3 or TRBV12-4, the J gene TRBJ2-5; no clear D. The receptor was derived from a woman between 45 and 60 years old with non-small cell lung cancer. The CDR3 coding sequence is TGTGCCAACAGTTTACCAGAGCAAGAGACCCAGTACTTT. Protein: CANSLPEQETQYF.